What follows is one T cell receptor beta chain and its context. Its antigen is currently not known. Base quality data are lacking; no much larger clone is found one base away. The data belong to a study of blood T cell repertoires in COVID-19 (dated by TCRdb to 2020 to 2022). In the study overall: The collaborator samples originated in the United States, Italy and Spain and spanned the acute and convalescent phases of COVID-19. The material from the prospective study consisted of cDNA or gDNA derived from T cells, B-cell-depleted T cells, or PBMCs. Deeply sampled blood TCRbeta repertoires from subjects exposed to, actively infected with, or recovered from COVID-19 were included in the dataset. The repertoires were released in a freely available public database meant as a resource for research on the immune response to SARS-CoV-2. The samples were drawn from the first 160 participants of the ongoing ImmuneRACE study and from 950 to 1,500 subjects provided by 6 global collaborators. The sample metadata nearly always contained a de-identified subject ID, COVID-19 status, age in years and sex. Where available, HLA class I and class II types were obtained from metadata supplied by the sample provider rather than from assay-based typing. Beyond this particular receptor, the publication reports: How much clinical and demographic metadata was included differed by source and by participant, and the metadata was provided uncurated.

Trimming takes 8 bases from V and 5 bases from J, and the germline ends sit 16 bases apart. The CDR3 goes from the cysteine to the phenylalanine over 13 residues. Only CDR3 DNA remains: 39 bases, in frame from the first base. The germline V gene encodes CDR1 MNHEY and CDR2 SVGAGI. TCRbeta CDR3 regions were amplified from genomic DNA by means of the immunoSEQ Assay, a bias-controlled multiplex PCR. In the authors' own workflow: Nucleated cell counts per sample were estimated from amplification of reference gene primers within the assay. Sequence reads were collapsed and filtered to measure the absolute abundance of every unique TCRbeta CDR3 rearrangement. For each sample, productive Simpson clonality was calculated by taking the square root of Simpson's diversity index across productive rearrangements. Not all clones reach the TCRdb copy of this immuneACCESS table, which keeps in-frame sequences only. Checked studies attribute under half of the gap to unresolved V genes and leave the rest unexplained. Clone size and the V and J calls come from that table; the DNA yielded D and trimming. This sample lists about 74,000 clones; more than 75% were detected once. The ten largest clones take up about 9.8% of the sample.

Collaborating institutions collected whole blood in K2EDTA tubes following their own protocols. Collaborator samples were shipped for TCRbeta analysis as frozen whole blood, isolated PBMCs, or DNA extracted from either sample type. The sequenced sample was peripheral blood. Recombination joined TRBV6-5 with TRBJ2-7; TRBD2 is a possible D gene, resting on 6 matching bases. The source is a human donor in a cohort sampled during active COVID-19. CDR3 loop: CASWRGAENEQYF. The sequence in DNA is TGTGCCAGCTGGAGGGGCGCAGAAAACGAGCAGTACTTC.